Following are 32 T cell receptor beta chains from one sample sequenced in a study of cytomegalovirus exposure and HLA in healthy donors. The PCR was carried out with 60 Vbeta primers and 13 Jbeta primers. Produced via immunoSEQ multiplex PCR; TCRdb's table is partial and in-frame only. The specimen's table records some 60,000 clones. The sequenced sample consisted of PBMCs. The receptors originated from a male donor in good health and CMV-seronegative.

For this clone: The germline gene is not matched at one end of the junction; a read error may be the cause. The rearrangement joins TRBV30 to TRBJ1-1; D perhaps matches TRBD1 (5 bases). This CDR3 region has 15 residues. The germline CDR1 and CDR2 sequences are GTSNPN and SVGIG (reference sequence). The CDR3 is CAGSDGRGGNTEAFF. The DNA for the CDR3 is TGTGCCGGGAGTGACGGGCGGGGGGGAAACACTGAAGCTTTCTTT. Using reference TRBV30 and TRBJ1-1 for the parts outside the CDR3, the full variable domain is SQTIHQWPATLVQPVGSPLSLECTVEGTSNPNLYWYRQAAGRGLQLLFYSVGIGQISSEVPQNLSASRPQDRQFILSSKKLLLSDSGFYLCAGSDGRGGNTEAFFGQGTRLTVV.

A word on this clone: Other DNA sequences in the same sample also yield this CDR3. The CDR3, as DNA: TGTGCCAGCAGCTTGGGGGGACAGGGGACGTACGAGCAGTACTTC. Translation gives CASSLGGQGTYEQYF. The chain employs TRBV5-4 and TRBJ2-7, with 10 bases that match TRBD1. The CDR3 loop spans 15 amino acids. Looked up from germline, CDR1 is SGHNT and CDR2 is YYREEE (reference sequence). V was pared by 0 bases and J by 4 bases, with 4 bases of the junction left unmatched.

The J gene is TRBJ2-5, the V gene TRBV6-1, with a possible D match to TRBD1 (6 bases). Trimming took 6 bases from V and 7 from J, leaving 12 bases between them. Germline V gene sequence: CDR1 MNHNS, CDR2 SASEGT. This CDR3 is built from 12 residues. The CDR3 DNA sequence: TGTGCCAGCAGCCTACAGGGCGGGACCCAGTACTTC. It specifies CASSLQGGTQYF.

This chain joins TRBV27 and TRBJ1-6; tentatively, D is TRBD1 (5 bases). V lost 3 bases and J lost 10, with 10 bases in between. The CDR3 loop spans 13 amino acids. Looked up from germline, CDR1 is MNHEY and CDR2 is SMNVEV (reference sequence). CDR3 sequence reads: CASSFSGESPLHF. The CDR3 nucleotides are TGTGCCAGCAGTTTTTCGGGGGAATCACCCCTCCACTTT.

The rearrangement joins TRBV7-6 to TRBJ2-7, with TRBD1 as a possible D gene (8 bases). The CDR3 extends over 15 amino acids. The V end was cut by 5 bases, the J end by 1 base, with 15 bases between. CDR1 is SGHVS and CDR2 is FNYEAQ in the germline V gene. CDR3 loop: CASSTTGGGSYEQYF. The CDR3 DNA sequence: TGTGCCAGCAGCACTACAGGGGGGGGGTCCTACGAGCAGTACTTC.

The gene calls are TRBV7-3 and TRBJ1-1; a possible D gene is TRBD1 (5 bases). The V end lost 2 bases, the J end lost 7 bases, and 17 bases lay between the germline ends. CDR1 and CDR2 from the germline V gene are SGHTA and FQGTGA. This CDR3 is 15 amino acids long. The CDR3 nucleotides are TGTGCCAGCAGCTTATCTCCAGGGCCTGACGGTGAAGCTTTCTTT. Its translation is CASSLSPGPDGEAFF.

The chain uses TRBV28 and TRBJ1-4; D gene uncertain. Germline CDR1 is MDHEN and CDR2 is SYDVKM. With 1 base removed from V and 8 bases from J, the gap between germline ends came to 17 bases. This CDR3 comprises 16 residues. The CDR3 loop reads CASSLFGVVNLEKLFF. The CDR3 DNA sequence: TGTGCCAGCAGTTTATTTGGAGTGGTGAACCTCGAAAAACTGTTTTTT.

The rearrangement uses TRBV11-2 and TRBJ2-7; unclear D gene. Germline CDR1 reads SGHAT; CDR2 reads FQNNGV. The CDR3 totals 14 residues. Deletions cut 5 bases from V and 4 bases from J, with 15 bases between. The CDR3 spells CASSRDTSVYEQYF. As DNA, the CDR3 is TGTGCCAGCAGCCGAGATACGTCCGTATACGAGCAGTACTTC. Based on the CDR3 plus reference TRBV11-2 and TRBJ2-7, the full variable domain is EAGVAQSPRYKIIEKRQSVAFWCNPISGHATLYWYQQILGQGPKLLIQFQNNGVVDDSQLPKDRFSAERLKGVDSTLKIQPAKLEDSAVYLCASSRDTSVYEQYFGPGTRLTVT.

The chain has TRBV29-1 and TRBJ2-5; 9 nucleotides line up with TRBD2. From germline, CDR1 is SQVTM and CDR2 ANQGSEA. V dropped 3 bases and J dropped 3; count of bases not matched to a gene: 2. This CDR3 is built from 13 residues. CDR3 sequence reads: CSVEASGEETQYF. The DNA of the CDR3 is TGCAGCGTTGAGGCTAGCGGGGAAGAGACCCAGTACTTC.

This chain links TRBV28 with TRBJ2-7; D gene unclear. The CDR3 length is 12 residues. Germline-derived CDR1 and CDR2 are MDHEN and SYDVKM. The V and J ends lost 3 bases and 4 bases respectively, with 7 bases between them. In DNA form, the CDR3 reads TGTGCCAGCAGTTTTCCCCATTACGAGCAGTACTTC. Protein sequence: CASSFPHYEQYF.

Worth noting for this clone: Other DNA sequences within the sample encode an identical CDR3. V and J are TRBV29-1 and TRBJ2-2; 15 nucleotides match TRBD2. With 4 bases clipped from V and 2 bases from J, the junction kept 8 bases outside the gene matches. The V gene's germline CDR1 is SQVTM and CDR2 ANQGSEA. This CDR3 has 18 residues. The CDR3 coding sequence is TGCAGCGTTGTTGGACTAGCGGGAGGGGCCGCTAACACCGGGGAGCTGTTTTTT. This translates into CSVVGLAGGAANTGELFF.

The chain joins TRBV5-4 to TRBJ1-2, with D uncertain. The CDR3 is made up of 13 amino acids. The ends were cut back, 5 bases at V and 0 bases at J, with 8 bases in the middle. The germline V gene has CDR1 SGHNT and CDR2 YYREEE (reference sequence). The CDR3 coding sequence is TGTGCCAGCAGGCCGGAGGCTAACTATGGCTACACCTTC. Translated: CASRPEANYGYTF.

The chain uses TRBV4-1 and TRBJ1-1; 10 bases line up with TRBD1. This CDR3 spans 14 amino acids. Germline V CDR1 and CDR2: MGHRA, YSYEKL. V trimming: 2 bases; J trimming: 5 bases; junction bases outside the gene matches: 2. CDR3 region: CASSQSDRGTEAFF. CDR3 nucleotide sequence: TGCGCCAGCAGCCAATCGGACAGGGGGACTGAAGCTTTCTTT.

The rearrangement uses TRBV7-8 and TRBJ2-5, with 7 bases matching TRBD2. V was pared by 3 bases and J by 4 bases, with 2 bases of the junction left unmatched. This CDR3 has 13 amino acids. Germline V lookup: CDR1 SGHVS, CDR2 FQNEAQ. As DNA, the CDR3 is TGTGCCAGCAGCTTCGGCGGGAGAGAGACCCAGTACTTC. This translates into CASSFGGRETQYF.

The V gene is TRBV7-6, the J gene TRBJ2-5, with D perhaps TRBD1 (5 bases). Trimming removed 1 base from V and 2 bases from J, with 11 bases in between. CDR1 is SGHVS, CDR2 FNYEAQ, per germline. This CDR3 is built from 15 residues. Here the CDR3 reads CASSLEGYLQETQYF. The CDR3 DNA is TGTGCCAGCAGCTTAGAGGGGTACCTACAAGAGACCCAGTACTTC.

On this clone: The junction and the germline gene differ at one end; a read error may be behind it. CDR3 DNA: TGTGCCAGCAGCCACCACCAGGGTAGCACAGATAAGCAGTATTTT. It translates to CASSHHQGSTDKQYF. The genes are TRBV14 and TRBJ2-3, with D possibly being TRBD1 (5 bases). This CDR3 region has 15 residues. CDR1 SGHDN and CDR2 FVKESK come from the germline V gene.

V and J are TRBV14 and TRBJ1-1; no clear D gene. Deletions cut 1 base from V and 7 bases from J, with 13 bases between. Germline CDR1 and CDR2: SGHDN and FVKESK. CDR3 size: 14 residues. The CDR3 coding sequence is TGTGCCAGCAGCCAAGTAACAGAAACTCTTGAAGCTTTCTTT. Residues: CASSQVTETLEAFF.

The chain employs TRBV9 and TRBJ2-1, with 9 bases matching TRBD2. Germline loops: CDR1 SGDLS, CDR2 YYNGEE. This CDR3 has 17 amino acids. V dropped 0 bases and J dropped 2; count of bases not matched to a gene: 6. CDR3 DNA: TGTGCCAGCAGCGTAGGAGGTAGCGGGGGACCCTACAATGAGCAGTTCTTC. Translated: CASSVGGSGGPYNEQFF.

The chain employs TRBV19 and TRBJ2-7, with D perhaps TRBD2 (5 bases). The germline CDR1 and CDR2 sequences are LNHDA and SQIVND (reference sequence). The CDR3 spans 14 residues. The V gene lost 8 bases and the J gene lost 3 bases, with 17 bases spanning the gap. CDR3 sequence: CASAPQIANYEQYF. CDR3 DNA: TGTGCCAGTGCCCCACAGATAGCGAACTACGAGCAGTACTTC.

The rearrangement links TRBV30 to TRBJ1-5; D unclear. This CDR3 is built from 13 residues. Deletions cut 2 bases from V and 11 bases from J, with 16 bases between. Germline loops: CDR1 GTSNPN, CDR2 SVGIG (reference sequence). CDR3 protein: CAWSYSSGRAQHF. The DNA of the CDR3 is TGTGCCTGGAGTTACAGCTCCGGGAGGGCCCAGCATTTT.

This rearrangement joins TRBV11-3 to TRBJ2-1, with a possible D match to TRBD2 (6 bases). V was shortened by 0 bases and J by 5 bases, with 14 bases between the two germline ends. This CDR3 contains 16 residues. The germline CDR1 and CDR2 sequences are SGHNT and YENEEA. CDR3 in amino acids: CASSLDGGGPDNEQFF. CDR3 nucleotide sequence: TGTGCCAGCAGCTTAGATGGGGGAGGACCCGACAATGAGCAGTTCTTC.

On this clone itself: Other DNA sequences in the sample encode the same CDR3. The J gene is TRBJ2-6, the V gene TRBV7-3; 8 bases agree with TRBD1. The V and J ends lost 5 bases and 2 bases, in that order; junction bases with no gene match: 8. The germline CDR1 and CDR2 sequences are SGHTA and FQGTGA. This CDR3 is built from 17 residues. This CDR3 is CASSAPGQGPGANVLTF. The CDR3 nucleotides read TGTGCCAGCAGCGCCCCCGGACAGGGACCTGGGGCCAACGTCCTGACTTTC.

Details on this clone: The germline gene is not matched at one end of the junction; a read error may be the cause. This chain uses TRBV6-6 with TRBJ1-4; D is ambiguous. Germline values: CDR1 MNHNY, CDR2 SVGAGI (reference sequence). This CDR3 spans 13 amino acids. CDR3 region: CASSPSTQKSRLF. For the CDR3, the DNA is TGTGCCAGCAGTCCCTCCACCCAGAAATCTAGGCTTTTT.

The rearrangement uses TRBV19 and TRBJ1-1; D is possibly TRBD1 (5 bases). This CDR3 contains 16 residues. Trimming stripped 6 bases from V and 1 base from J, with 18 bases between. CDR1 and CDR2 from the germline V gene are LNHDA and SQIVND (reference sequence). The CDR3 loop is CASRFKGVLPNTEAFF. The DNA of the CDR3 is TGTGCCAGTAGGTTCAAAGGGGTGCTGCCGAACACTGAAGCTTTCTTT.

The V call is TRBV30, the J call TRBJ1-5; no firm D call. Germline assignment: CDR1 GTSNPN and CDR2 SVGIG (reference sequence). The CDR3 runs 15 residues. V was clipped by 2 bases and J by 5 bases, with 16 bases between them. The CDR3 region is CAWSTAGLLHQPQHF. Here the CDR3 DNA reads TGTGCCTGGAGTACCGCCGGGTTACTCCATCAGCCCCAGCATTTT.

The V gene is TRBV9, the J gene TRBJ2-5; D is possibly TRBD1 (6 bases). CDR3 length equals 18 residues. From germline, CDR1 is SGDLS and CDR2 YYNGEE. V was trimmed by 0 bases and J by 3 bases, leaving 21 bases between them. The DNA for the CDR3 is TGTGCCAGCAGCGTAGGACTTCAGGGGAAGTGGCAGGAAGAGACCCAGTACTTC. Translating gives CASSVGLQGKWQEETQYF.

This chain connects TRBV5-5 to TRBJ2-2, with 7 bases lining up with TRBD2. Losses at the gene ends were 2 bases for V and 3 bases for J; bases not matched to a gene: 10. The CDR3 length is 17 residues. Looked up from germline, CDR1 is SGHKS and CDR2 is YYEKEE (reference sequence). CDR3 bases: TGTGCCAGCAGCTTCACCTATGGCGGGAGCTACACCGGGGAGCTGTTTTTT. Translated, it gives CASSFTYGGSYTGELFF.

This rearrangement joins TRBV7-2 to TRBJ2-1; 13 bases line up with TRBD2. Trimming took 4 bases from V and 5 from J; bases not matched to a gene: 8. CDR1 SGHTA and CDR2 FQGNSA come from the germline V gene. The CDR3 totals 17 residues. CDR3 bases: TGTGCCAGCAGCTCCGGGACTAGCGGGGCCCAGAACAATGAGCAGTTCTTC. The encoded protein is CASSSGTSGAQNNEQFF. The full variable domain, rest sourced from reference TRBV7-2 and TRBJ2-1, is GAGVSQSPSNKVTEKGKDVELRCDPISGHTALYWYRQSLGQGLEFLIYFQGNSAPDKSGLPSDRFSAERTGGSVSTLTIQRTQQEDSAVYLCASSSGTSGAQNNEQFFGPGTRLTVL.

V is TRBV7-6 and J is TRBJ2-3, with TRBD1 matching 9 bases. Germline V gene data show CDR1 as SGHVS and CDR2 as FNYEAQ. Germline trimming cut 4 bases from V and 1 base from J; bases unmatched to any gene: 3. This CDR3 comprises 15 residues. The CDR3 coding sequence is TGTGCCAGCAGCTCCTGGACAGGGGGCACAGATACGCAGTATTTT. Its protein is CASSSWTGGTDTQYF.

This chain uses TRBV7-9 with TRBJ2-5, with D perhaps TRBD2 (5 bases). The germline V and J ends were trimmed by 1 base and 5 bases, with 17 bases remaining between them. The CDR3 contains 16 residues. Germline V gene data show CDR1 as SEHNR and CDR2 as FQNEAQ (reference sequence). CDR3 bases: TGTGCCAGCAGCTTAGGGACTTGGTACGAGGAGGAGACCCAGTACTTC. As protein: CASSLGTWYEEETQYF.

For the CDR3, the DNA is TGTGCCACAGGCTCACAGGGCTATAATGAAAAACTGTTTTTT. As protein: CATGSQGYNEKLFF. The chain employs TRBV19 and TRBJ1-4, with D tentatively TRBD1 (6 bases). CDR3 size: 14 residues. Germline CDR1 LNHDA, CDR2 SQIVND (reference sequence). V lost 10 bases and J lost 4, with 16 bases in between.

This chain uses TRBV6-1 with TRBJ1-2; D unresolved. The V gene lost 1 base and the J gene lost 4 bases, with 7 bases spanning the gap. Germline CDR1 is MNHNS and CDR2 is SASEGT. CDR3 length equals 13 residues. CDR3 amino acids: CASSEDTTYGYTF. In DNA form, the CDR3 reads TGTGCCAGCAGTGAAGACACCACCTATGGCTACACCTTC.